This TCR beta chain was recovered during a study of long-term antiretroviral therapy in people with HIV. An immunoSEQ assay, version v3.0, was performed at survey level. The table came from immunoSEQ multiplex PCR; TCRdb's copy has only in-frame clones and leaves some out. Here the sample spans 24,000 or so clones, approximately 80% being singletons. The germline CDR1 and CDR2 sequences are SEHNR and FQNEAQ (reference sequence). Trimming removed 5 bases from V and 2 bases from J, with 13 bases in between. The CDR3 runs to 14 residues. The genes are TRBV7-9 and TRBJ2-7; no firm D call. The receptor's source is a man younger than 45 with HIV. Sequences were derived from unsorted PBMCs, sampled approximately 4.1 years after starting antiretroviral therapy. DNA of the CDR3: TGTGCCAGCAGCCACACCAATCAGCCCTACGAGCAGTACTTC. Its protein product is CASSHTNQPYEQYF.